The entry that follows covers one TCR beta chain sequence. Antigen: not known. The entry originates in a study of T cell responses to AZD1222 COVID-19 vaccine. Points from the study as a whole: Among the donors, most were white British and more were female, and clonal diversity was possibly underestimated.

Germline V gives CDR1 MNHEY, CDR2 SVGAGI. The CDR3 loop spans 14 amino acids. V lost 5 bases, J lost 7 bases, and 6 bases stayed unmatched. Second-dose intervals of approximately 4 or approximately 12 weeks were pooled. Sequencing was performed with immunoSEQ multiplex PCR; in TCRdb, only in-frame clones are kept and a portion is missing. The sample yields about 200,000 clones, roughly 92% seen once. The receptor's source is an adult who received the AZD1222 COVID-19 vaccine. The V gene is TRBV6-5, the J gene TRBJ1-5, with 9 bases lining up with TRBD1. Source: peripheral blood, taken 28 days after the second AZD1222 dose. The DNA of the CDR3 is TGTGCCAGCAGTACTGGACAGGGGCGCCAGCCCCAGCATTTT. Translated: CASSTGQGRQPQHF.